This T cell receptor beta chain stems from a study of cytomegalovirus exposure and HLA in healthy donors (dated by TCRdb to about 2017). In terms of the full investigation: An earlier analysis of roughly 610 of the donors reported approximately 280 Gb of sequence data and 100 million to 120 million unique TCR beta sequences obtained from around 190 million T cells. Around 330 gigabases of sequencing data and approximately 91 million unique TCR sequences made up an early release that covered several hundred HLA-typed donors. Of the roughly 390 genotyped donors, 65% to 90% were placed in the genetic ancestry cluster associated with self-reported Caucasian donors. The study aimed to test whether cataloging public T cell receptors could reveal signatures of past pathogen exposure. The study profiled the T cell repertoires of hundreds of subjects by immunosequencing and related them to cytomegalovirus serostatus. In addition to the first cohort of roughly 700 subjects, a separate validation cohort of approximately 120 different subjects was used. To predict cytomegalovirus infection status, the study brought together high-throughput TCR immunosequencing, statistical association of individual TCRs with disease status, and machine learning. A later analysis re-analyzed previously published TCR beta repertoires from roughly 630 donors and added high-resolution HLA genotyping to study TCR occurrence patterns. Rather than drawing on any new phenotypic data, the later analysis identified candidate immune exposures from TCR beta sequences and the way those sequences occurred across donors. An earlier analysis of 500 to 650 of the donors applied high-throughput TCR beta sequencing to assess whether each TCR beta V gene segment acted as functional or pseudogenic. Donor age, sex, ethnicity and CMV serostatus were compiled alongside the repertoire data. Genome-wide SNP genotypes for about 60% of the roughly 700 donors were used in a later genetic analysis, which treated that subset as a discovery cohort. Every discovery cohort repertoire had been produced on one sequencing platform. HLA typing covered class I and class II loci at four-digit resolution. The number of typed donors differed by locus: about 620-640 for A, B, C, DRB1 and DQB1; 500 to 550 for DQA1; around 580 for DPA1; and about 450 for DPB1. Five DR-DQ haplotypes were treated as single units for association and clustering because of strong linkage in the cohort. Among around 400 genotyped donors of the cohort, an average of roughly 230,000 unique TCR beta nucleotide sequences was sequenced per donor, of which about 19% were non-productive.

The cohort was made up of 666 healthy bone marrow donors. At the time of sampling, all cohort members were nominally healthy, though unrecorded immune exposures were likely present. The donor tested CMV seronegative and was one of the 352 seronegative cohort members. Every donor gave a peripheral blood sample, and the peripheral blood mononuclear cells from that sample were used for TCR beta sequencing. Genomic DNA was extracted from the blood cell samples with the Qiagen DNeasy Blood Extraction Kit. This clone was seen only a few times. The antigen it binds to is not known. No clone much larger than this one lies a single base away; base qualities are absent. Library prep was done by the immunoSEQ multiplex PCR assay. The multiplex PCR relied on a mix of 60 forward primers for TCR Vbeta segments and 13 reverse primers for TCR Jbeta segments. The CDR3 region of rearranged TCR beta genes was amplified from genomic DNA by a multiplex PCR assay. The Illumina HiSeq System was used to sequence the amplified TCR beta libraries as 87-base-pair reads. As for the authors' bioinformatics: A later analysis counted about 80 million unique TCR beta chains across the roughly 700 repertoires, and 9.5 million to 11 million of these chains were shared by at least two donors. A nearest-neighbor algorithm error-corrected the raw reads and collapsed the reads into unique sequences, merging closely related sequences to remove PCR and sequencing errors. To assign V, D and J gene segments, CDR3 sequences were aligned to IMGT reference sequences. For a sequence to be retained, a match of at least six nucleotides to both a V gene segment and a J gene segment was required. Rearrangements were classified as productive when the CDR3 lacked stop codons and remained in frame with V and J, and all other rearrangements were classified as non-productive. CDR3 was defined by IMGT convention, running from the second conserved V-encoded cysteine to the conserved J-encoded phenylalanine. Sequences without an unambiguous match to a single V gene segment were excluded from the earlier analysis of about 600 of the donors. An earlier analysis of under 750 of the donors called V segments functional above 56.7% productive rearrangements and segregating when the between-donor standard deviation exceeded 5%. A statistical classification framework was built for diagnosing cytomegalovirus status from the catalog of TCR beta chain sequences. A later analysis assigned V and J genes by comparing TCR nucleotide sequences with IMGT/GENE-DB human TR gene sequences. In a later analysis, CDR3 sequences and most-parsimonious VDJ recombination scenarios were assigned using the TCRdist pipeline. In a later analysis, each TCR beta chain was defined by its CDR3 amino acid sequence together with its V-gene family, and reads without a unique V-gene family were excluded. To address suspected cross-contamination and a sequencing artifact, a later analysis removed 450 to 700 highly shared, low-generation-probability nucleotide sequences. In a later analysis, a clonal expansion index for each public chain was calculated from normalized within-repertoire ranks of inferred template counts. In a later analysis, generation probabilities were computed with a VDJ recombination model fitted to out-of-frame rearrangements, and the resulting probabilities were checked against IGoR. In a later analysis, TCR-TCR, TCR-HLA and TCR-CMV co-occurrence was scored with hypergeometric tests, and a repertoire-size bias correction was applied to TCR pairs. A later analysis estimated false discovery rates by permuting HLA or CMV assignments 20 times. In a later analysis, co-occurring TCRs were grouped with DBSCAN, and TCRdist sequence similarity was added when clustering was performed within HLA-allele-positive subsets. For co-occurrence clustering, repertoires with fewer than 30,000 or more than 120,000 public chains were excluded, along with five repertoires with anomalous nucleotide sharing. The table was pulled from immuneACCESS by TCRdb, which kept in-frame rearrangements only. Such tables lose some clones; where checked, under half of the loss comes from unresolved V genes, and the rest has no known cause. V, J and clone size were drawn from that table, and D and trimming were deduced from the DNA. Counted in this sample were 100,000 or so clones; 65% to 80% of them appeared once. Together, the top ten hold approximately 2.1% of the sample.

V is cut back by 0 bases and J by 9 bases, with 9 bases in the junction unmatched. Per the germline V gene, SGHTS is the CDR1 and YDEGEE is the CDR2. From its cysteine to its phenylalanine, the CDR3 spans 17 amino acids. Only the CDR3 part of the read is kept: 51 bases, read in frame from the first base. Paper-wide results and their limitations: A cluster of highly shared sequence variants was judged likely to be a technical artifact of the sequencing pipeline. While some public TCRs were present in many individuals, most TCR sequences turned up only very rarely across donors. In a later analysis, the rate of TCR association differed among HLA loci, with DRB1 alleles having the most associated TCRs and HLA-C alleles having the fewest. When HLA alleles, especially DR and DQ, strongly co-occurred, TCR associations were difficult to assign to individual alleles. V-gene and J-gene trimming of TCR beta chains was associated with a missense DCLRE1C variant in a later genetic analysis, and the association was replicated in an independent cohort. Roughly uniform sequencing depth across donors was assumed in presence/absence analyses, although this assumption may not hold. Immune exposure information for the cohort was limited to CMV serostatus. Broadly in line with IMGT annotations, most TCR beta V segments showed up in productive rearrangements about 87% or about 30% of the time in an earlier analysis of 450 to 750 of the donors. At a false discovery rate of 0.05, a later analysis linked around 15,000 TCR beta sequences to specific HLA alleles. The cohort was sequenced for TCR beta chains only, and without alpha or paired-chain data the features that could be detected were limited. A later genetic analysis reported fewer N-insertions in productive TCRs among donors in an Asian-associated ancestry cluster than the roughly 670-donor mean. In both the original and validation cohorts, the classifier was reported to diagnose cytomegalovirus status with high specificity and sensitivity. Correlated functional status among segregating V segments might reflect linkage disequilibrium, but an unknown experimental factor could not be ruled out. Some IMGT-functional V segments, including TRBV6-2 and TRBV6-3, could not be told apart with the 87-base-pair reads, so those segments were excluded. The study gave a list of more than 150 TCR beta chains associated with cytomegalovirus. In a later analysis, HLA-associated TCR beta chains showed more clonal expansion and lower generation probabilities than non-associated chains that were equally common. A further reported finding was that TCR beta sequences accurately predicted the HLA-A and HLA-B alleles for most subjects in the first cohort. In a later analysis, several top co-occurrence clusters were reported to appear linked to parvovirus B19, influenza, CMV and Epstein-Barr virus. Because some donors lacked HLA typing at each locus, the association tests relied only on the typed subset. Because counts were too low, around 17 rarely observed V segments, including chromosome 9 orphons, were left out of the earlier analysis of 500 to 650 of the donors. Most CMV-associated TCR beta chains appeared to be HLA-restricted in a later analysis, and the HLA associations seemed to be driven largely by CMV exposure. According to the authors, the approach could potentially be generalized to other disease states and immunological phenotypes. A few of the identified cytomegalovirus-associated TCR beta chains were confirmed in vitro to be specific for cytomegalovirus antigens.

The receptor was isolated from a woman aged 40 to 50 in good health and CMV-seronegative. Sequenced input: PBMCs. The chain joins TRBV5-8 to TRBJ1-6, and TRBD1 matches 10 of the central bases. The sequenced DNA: TGTGCCAGCAGCTTGGGTCGACAGGGGGCGCTGGTTTCACCCCTCCACTTT. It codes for CASSLGRQGALVSPLHF.